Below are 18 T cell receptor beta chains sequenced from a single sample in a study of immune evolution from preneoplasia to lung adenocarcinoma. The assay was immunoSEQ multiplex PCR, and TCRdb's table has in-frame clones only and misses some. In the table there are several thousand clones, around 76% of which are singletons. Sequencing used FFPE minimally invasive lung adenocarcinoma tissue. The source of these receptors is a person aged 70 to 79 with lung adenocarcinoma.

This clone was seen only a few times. This CDR3 reads CATSRDSLDRPGGYTF. In DNA form, the CDR3 reads TGTGCCACCAGCAGAGATTCATTGGACAGGCCGGGTGGCTACACCTTC. The chain recombines TRBV15 with TRBJ1-2; 7 bases align to TRBD1. V dropped 0 bases and J dropped 7; count of bases not matched to a gene: 11. The CDR3 contains 16 residues. Germline lookup yields CDR1 LNHNV and CDR2 YYDKDF (reference sequence).

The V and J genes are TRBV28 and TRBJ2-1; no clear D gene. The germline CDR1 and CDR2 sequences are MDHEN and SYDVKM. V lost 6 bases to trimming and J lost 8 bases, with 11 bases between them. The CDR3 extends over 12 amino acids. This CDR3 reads CASSMGRDEQFF. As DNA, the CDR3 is TGTGCCAGCAGCATGGGTAGGGATGAGCAGTTCTTC.

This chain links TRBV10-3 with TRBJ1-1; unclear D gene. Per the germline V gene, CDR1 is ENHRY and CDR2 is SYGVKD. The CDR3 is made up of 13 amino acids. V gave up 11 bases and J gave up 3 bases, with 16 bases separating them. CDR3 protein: CASSRSRDTEAFF. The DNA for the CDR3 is TGTGCCTCTTCCCGGTCCCGCGACACTGAAGCTTTCTTT.

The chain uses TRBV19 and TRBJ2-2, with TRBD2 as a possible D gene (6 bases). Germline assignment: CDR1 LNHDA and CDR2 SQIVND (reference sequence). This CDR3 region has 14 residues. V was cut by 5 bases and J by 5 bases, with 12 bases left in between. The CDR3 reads CASSGPAGTGELFF. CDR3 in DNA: TGTGCCAGTAGTGGACCCGCGGGGACCGGGGAGCTGTTTTTT.

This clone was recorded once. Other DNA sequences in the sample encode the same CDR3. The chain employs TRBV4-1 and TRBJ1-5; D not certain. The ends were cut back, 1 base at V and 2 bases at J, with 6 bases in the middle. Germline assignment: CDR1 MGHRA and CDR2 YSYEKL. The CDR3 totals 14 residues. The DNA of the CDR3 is TGCGCCAGCAGCCAAGTATTGGGCAATCAGCCCCAGCATTTT. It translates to CASSQVLGNQPQHF.

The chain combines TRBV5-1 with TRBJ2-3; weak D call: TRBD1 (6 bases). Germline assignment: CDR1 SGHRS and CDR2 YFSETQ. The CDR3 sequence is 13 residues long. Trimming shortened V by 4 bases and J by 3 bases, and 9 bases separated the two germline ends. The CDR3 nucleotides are TGCGCCAGCAGCAGGGACAAAACAGATACGCAGTATTTT. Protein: CASSRDKTDTQYF.

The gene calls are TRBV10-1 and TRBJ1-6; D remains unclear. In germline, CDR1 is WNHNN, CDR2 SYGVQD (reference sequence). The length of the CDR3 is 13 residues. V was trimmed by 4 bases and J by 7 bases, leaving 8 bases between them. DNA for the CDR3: TGCGCCAGCAGTGTAGACTGGAATTCACCCCTCCACTTT. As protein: CASSVDWNSPLHF.

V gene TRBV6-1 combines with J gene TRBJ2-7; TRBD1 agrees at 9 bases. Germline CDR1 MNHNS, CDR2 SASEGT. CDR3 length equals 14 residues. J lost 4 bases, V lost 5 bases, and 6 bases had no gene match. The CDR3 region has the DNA TGTGCCAGCAGTCCCGACAGGGGGTTTTACGAGCAGTACTTC. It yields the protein CASSPDRGFYEQYF.

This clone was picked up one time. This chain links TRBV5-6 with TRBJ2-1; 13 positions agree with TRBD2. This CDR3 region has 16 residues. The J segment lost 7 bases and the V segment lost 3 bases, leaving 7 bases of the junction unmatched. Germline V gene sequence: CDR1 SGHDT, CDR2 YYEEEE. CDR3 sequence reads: CASSSRTSGRRNEQFF. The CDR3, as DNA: TGTGCCAGCAGCTCGCGGACTAGCGGGAGAAGAAATGAGCAGTTCTTC.

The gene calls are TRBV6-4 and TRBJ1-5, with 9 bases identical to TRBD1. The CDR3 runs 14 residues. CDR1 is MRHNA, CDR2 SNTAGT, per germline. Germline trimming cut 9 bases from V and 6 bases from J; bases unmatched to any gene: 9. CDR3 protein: CARTGTGSGQPQHF. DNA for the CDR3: TGTGCCAGGACCGGGACAGGGTCGGGTCAGCCCCAGCATTTT.

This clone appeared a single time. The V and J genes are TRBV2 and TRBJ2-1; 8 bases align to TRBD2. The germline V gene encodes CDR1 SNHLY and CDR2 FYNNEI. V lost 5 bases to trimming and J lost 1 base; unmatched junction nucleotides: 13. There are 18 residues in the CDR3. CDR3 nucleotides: TGTGCCAGCAGTCTTACTAGCGGATTTCCATCTTCCTACAATGAGCAGTTCTTC. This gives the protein CASSLTSGFPSSYNEQFF.

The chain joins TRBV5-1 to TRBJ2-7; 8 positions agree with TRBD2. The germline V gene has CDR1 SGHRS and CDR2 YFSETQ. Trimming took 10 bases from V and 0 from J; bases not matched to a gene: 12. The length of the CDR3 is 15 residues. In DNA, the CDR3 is TGCGCCTGCCGCTGGCGGGAGGCCTCCTCCTACGAGCAGTACTTC. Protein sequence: CACRWREASSYEQYF. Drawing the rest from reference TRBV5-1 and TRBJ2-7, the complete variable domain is KAGVTQTPRYLIKTRGQQVTLSCSPISGHRSVSWYQQTPGQGLQFLFEYFSETQRNKGNFPGRFSGRQFSNSRSEMNVSTLELGDSALYLCACRWREASSYEQYFGPGTRLTVT.

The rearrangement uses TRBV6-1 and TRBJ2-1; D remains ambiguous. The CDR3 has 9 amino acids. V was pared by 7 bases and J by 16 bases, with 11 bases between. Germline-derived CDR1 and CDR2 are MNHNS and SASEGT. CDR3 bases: TGTGCCAGCAACAACGGGCGTTTCTTC. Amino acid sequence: CASNNGRFF.

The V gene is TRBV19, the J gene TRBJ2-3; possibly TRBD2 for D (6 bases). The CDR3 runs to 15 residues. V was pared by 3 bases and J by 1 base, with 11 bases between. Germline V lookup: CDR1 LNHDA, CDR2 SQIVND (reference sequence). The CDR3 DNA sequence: TGTGCCAGTAGTATCGGGACTTTCCGCACAGATACGCAGTATTTT. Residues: CASSIGTFRTDTQYF.

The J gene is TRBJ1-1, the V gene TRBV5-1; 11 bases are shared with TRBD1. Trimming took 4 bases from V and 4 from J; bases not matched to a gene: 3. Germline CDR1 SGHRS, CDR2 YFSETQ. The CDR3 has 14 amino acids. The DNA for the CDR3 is TGCGCCAGCAGCGCCGGGACAGGGGGCACTGAAGCTTTCTTT. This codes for CASSAGTGGTEAFF. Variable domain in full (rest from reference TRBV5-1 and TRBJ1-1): KAGVTQTPRYLIKTRGQQVTLSCSPISGHRSVSWYQQTPGQGLQFLFEYFSETQRNKGNFPGRFSGRQFSNSRSEMNVSTLELGDSALYLCASSAGTGGTEAFFGQGTRLTVV.

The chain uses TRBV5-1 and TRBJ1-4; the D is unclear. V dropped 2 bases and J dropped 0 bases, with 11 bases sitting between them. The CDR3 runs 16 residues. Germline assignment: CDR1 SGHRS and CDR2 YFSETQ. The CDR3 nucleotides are TGCGCCAGCAGCTTTTTTGGCAGCTCAACTAATGAAAAACTGTTTTTT. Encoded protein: CASSFFGSSTNEKLFF.

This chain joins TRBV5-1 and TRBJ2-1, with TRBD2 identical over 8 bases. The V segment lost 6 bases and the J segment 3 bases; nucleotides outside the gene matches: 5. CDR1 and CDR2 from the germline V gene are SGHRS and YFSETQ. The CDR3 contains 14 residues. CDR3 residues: CASTPGGGYNEQFF. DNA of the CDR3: TGCGCCAGCACCCCGGGGGGGGGCTACAATGAGCAGTTCTTC.

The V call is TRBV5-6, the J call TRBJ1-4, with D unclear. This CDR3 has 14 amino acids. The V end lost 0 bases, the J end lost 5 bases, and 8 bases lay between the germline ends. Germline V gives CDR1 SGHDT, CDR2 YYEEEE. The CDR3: CASSLAFENEKLFF. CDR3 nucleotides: TGTGCCAGCAGCTTGGCCTTCGAGAATGAAAAACTGTTTTTT. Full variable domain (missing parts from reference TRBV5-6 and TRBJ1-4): DAGVTQSPTHLIKTRGQQVTLRCSPKSGHDTVSWYQQALGQGPQFIFQYYEEEERQRGNFPDRFSGHQFPNYSSELNVNALLLGDSALYLCASSLAFENEKLFFGSGTQLSVL.